This passage covers 10 T cell receptor beta chains from one sample sequenced in a study of Ad26.COV2.S vaccination and SARS-CoV-2 variants. TCRdb's copy holds only in-frame clones and misses some; the assay was immunoSEQ multiplex PCR. The table lists roughly 350,000 clones, around 89% of them singletons. Regarding treatment: over 15 received Ad26.COV2.S at low or high dose, single or two shots; 5 received placebo; per-sample allocation not given. Day 63 following the first vaccine or placebo injection was when the samples were taken. This sample comprised peripheral blood, obtained in a trial of Ad26.COV2.S vaccine versus placebo. The receptors shown here come from a person between 18 and 59 years old who received the Ad26.COV2.S COVID-19 vaccine or a placebo.

The V and J genes are TRBV2 and TRBJ2-7, with D possibly TRBD2 on 5 matching bases. V lost 2 bases to trimming and J lost 3 bases, with 5 bases between them. This CDR3 spans 12 amino acids. Germline V gives CDR1 SNHLY, CDR2 FYNNEI. CDR3 protein: CASSERDYEQYF. DNA for the CDR3: TGTGCCAGCAGTGAACGGGACTACGAGCAGTACTTC.

The rearrangement joins TRBV27 to TRBJ2-7, with D possibly TRBD1 on 6 matching bases. Germline-derived CDR1 and CDR2 are MNHEY and SMNVEV (reference sequence). The CDR3 is made up of 14 amino acids. Trimming cost V 6 bases and J 3 bases, with 15 bases left between them. CDR3 in DNA: TGTGCCAGCAGACCCCGGGACAAAAGCTACGAGCAGTACTTC. It codes for CASRPRDKSYEQYF.

V and J are TRBV29-1 and TRBJ2-5; 9 bases fit TRBD2. With 7 bases clipped from V and 0 bases from J, the junction kept 3 bases outside the gene matches. CDR3 length equals 13 residues. Germline CDR1 SQVTM, CDR2 ANQGSEA. The CDR3 reads CSDRTSDQETQYF. The CDR3 bases are TGCAGCGATCGGACTAGCGACCAAGAGACCCAGTACTTC.

The J gene is TRBJ1-4, the V gene TRBV7-6, with a possible D match to TRBD1 (5 bases). V lost 0 bases, J lost 5 bases, and 13 bases lay in between. The CDR3 totals 16 residues. Germline CDR1 reads SGHVS; CDR2 reads FNYEAQ. The CDR3 spells CASSLAGGGPNEKLFF. CDR3 DNA: TGTGCCAGCAGCTTAGCCGGGGGGGGACCCAATGAAAAACTGTTTTTT. The complete variable domain, with remaining parts taken from reference TRBV7-6 and TRBJ1-4, reads GAGVSQSPRYKVTKRGQDVALRCDPISGHVSLYWYRQALGQGPEFLTYFNYEAQQDKSGLPNDRFSAERPEGSISTLTIQRTEQRDSAMYRCASSLAGGGPNEKLFFGSGTQLSVL.

The V and J genes are TRBV11-3 and TRBJ2-3, with D perhaps TRBD2 (6 bases). Germline V CDR1 and CDR2: SGHNT, YENEEA. V was clipped by 1 base and J by 4 bases, with 12 bases between them. The CDR3 is 15 residues long. CDR3 sequence (DNA): TGTGCCAGCAGCTTAGGACGGAGGGGTGCAGATACGCAGTATTTT. It translates to CASSLGRRGADTQYF.

The genes are TRBV7-9 and TRBJ2-1; a possible D gene is TRBD1 (5 bases). The CDR3 contains 15 residues. CDR1 SEHNR and CDR2 FQNEAQ come from the germline V gene (reference sequence). V was shortened by 2 bases and J by 5 bases, with 13 bases between the two germline ends. The chain's CDR3 is CASSLRLPQDNEQFF. The CDR3 bases are TGTGCCAGCAGCTTAAGACTGCCACAGGACAATGAGCAGTTCTTC.

The chain is built from TRBV7-3 and TRBJ1-6, with TRBD1 identical over 9 bases. The CDR3 loop spans 20 amino acids. The germline gives CDR1 SGHTA, CDR2 FQGTGA. The J segment lost 3 bases and the V segment lost 5 bases, leaving 17 bases of the junction unmatched. The CDR3: CASSKKGWSGTGLYNSPLHF. As DNA, the CDR3 is TGTGCCAGCAGCAAAAAAGGGTGGTCAGGGACAGGGCTCTATAATTCACCCCTCCACTTT.

The table lists this clone with a count of one. V and J are TRBV19 and TRBJ1-5, with a tentative D call TRBD1 (6 bases). Germline V lookup: CDR1 LNHDA, CDR2 SQIVND (reference sequence). The V and J ends lost 5 bases and 0 bases respectively, with 17 bases between them. CDR3 length: 17 residues. The CDR3 reads CASSSLGHLNSNQPQHF. In DNA form, the CDR3 reads TGTGCCAGTAGTTCTCTGGGACACTTGAATAGCAATCAGCCCCAGCATTTT.

J is TRBJ2-1 and V is TRBV18; D uncertain. Looked up from germline, CDR1 is KGHSH and CDR2 is LQKENI. This CDR3 region has 16 residues. The V gene lost 5 bases and the J gene lost 8 bases, with 22 bases spanning the gap. For the CDR3, the DNA is TGTGCCAGCTCAAAATACGGGTCCCGGCAAAAGGATGAGCAGTTCTTC. It specifies CASSKYGSRQKDEQFF.

V usage is TRBV6-1 and J usage is TRBJ1-2; 7 nucleotides align to TRBD1. J gave up 7 bases and V 1 base, and 6 bases lay outside the gene matches. Per the germline V gene, CDR1 is MNHNS and CDR2 is SASEGT. The CDR3 runs to 14 residues. The CDR3 loop is CASSEVGTAFGYTF. In DNA, the CDR3 is TGTGCCAGCAGTGAAGTCGGGACAGCGTTTGGCTACACCTTC.